The clone carrying this T cell receptor (beta chain) was recorded a few times. The antigen is not known. The data are from a study of T-cell memory formation after mild COVID-19. Study results and caveats: Day 15 to 85 contracting clones showed balanced CD4/CD8; day 15 to 37 expanders favored CD4+. Shrinking CD4+ clones were chiefly CM and EM; CD8+ ones were chiefly EMRA.

The ends lost 5 bases at V and 3 bases at J; junction bases unmatched: 10. The CDR3 sequence is 15 residues long. TCRdb re-analysed the 5' RACE reads in MiXCR, keeping a single row per CDR3 protein. The sample gives around 420,000 distinct CDR3 sequences, 20% to 25% of which show up once; 7.5% to 10% is in the top ten. The source of this sequence is an adult woman who had mild COVID-19 (a few samples of this study predate the infection). Cell type and time point are not known. Sequences were obtained from PBMCs or a T cell subset sorted from them (not recorded which). This sequence joins TRBV12-3 or TRBV12-4 and TRBJ2-7, with 7 positions matching TRBD1. This CDR3 reads CASSRRDRLNYEQYF. CDR3 bases: TGTGCCAGCAGTCGCCGGGACAGACTTAACTACGAGCAGTACTTC.